This T cell receptor (beta chain) was sequenced during a study of regulatory T cells in long-lasting Graves disease. As for the study in general: The study enrolled newly diagnosed Graves' patients on antithyroid drugs under 3 months. Notes on the study in general: Persistent Graves' patients showed reduced TCR diversity versus newly diagnosed patients.

Investigators prepared the TCR beta libraries by applying iRepertoire HTBI primers and Arm-PCR of CDR3 regions. TCRdb re-derived calls from the multiplex PCR reads in MiXCR, one entry per CDR3 protein. The sample carries fewer than 450,000 distinct CDR3 sequences, about 15% recorded once. The V end lost 4 bases, the J end lost 3 bases, and 10 bases lay between the germline ends. CDR1 and CDR2 from the germline V gene are DFQATT and SNEGSKA (reference sequence). The CDR3 sequence is 13 residues long. Indicated time point: newly diagnosed GD, antithyroid drugs for less than 3 months. The TCR library was prepared using RNA isolated from PBMCs. This clonotype showed up just a few times. Antigen specificity is unknown. These data were likewise used in another study, on T cells in Graves' hyperthyroidism and ophthalmopathy. This second report adds: Initially, a first-round RT-PCR of the TCR CDR3 employed the HTBI primer set.

The specimen comprised peripheral blood mononuclear cells (PBMCs), sampled at new diagnosis, from a patient treated with antithyroid drugs. The chain couples TRBV20-1 to TRBJ1-5; D unresolved. The receptor was isolated from a woman aged 35 to 49 with Graves disease. This CDR3 reads CSATASSNQPQHF. The CDR3 nucleotides read TGCAGTGCTACGGCCTCCTCCAATCAGCCCCAGCATTTT.